The T cell receptor (beta chain) described here comes from a study of long-term antiretroviral therapy in people with HIV. At the survey level, the v3.0 immunoSEQ assay was run. The data were produced by immunoSEQ multiplex PCR, yet TCRdb's version contains in-frame clones alone and is incomplete. The sample consists of tens of thousands of clones, 87% of them appearing once. CDR1 and CDR2 (germline): SEHNR, FQNEAQ (reference sequence). Trimming left V 6 bases short and J 0 bases short, with 23 bases between. The CDR3 consists of 18 residues. Study findings and constraints: Clones that had undergone expansion before ART dominated the repertoire at all time points.

As to this clone: Antigen unknown.

This sequence originates from a man between 18 and 29 years old with HIV. The sequenced sample was unsorted PBMCs, obtained 1.1 years after starting antiretroviral therapy. The V gene is TRBV7-9, the J gene TRBJ1-1; D unresolved. CDR3 nucleotide sequence: TGTGCCAGCAGTTCTACCCAGACAAAAAACCCTTTGAACACTGAAGCTTTCTTT. It translates to CASSSTQTKNPLNTEAFF.